One and the same sample provided the 32 T cell receptor beta chains below, sequenced in a study of CXCR3-negative and CXCR3-positive naive CD8 T cells (dated by TCRdb to between 2017 and 2020). TCRdb names NextSeq 550 as the instrument used. The Human TCR Profiling Kit (MiLaboratory) was used to make UMI-labeled 5' RACE TRB cDNA libraries. Once TCRdb had reprocessed the reads, it stored one entry per CDR3 protein sequence and supplied no DNA. The table for this sample records roughly 48,000 distinct CDR3 sequences. Together, the top ten hold 15% of the sample. The sequenced sample consisted of memory CD8+ T cells from blood. In light of the paper, this sample's cell subset or site label describes: conventional CD8+ memory T cells (TMEM), sorted as controls. The receptors stem from a human donor in good health. Some clones in this sample may be carry-over from other donors' samples.

The J gene is TRBJ1-5, the V gene TRBV5-1; the D call from TCRdb, TRBD1, cannot be confirmed without DNA. Germline lookup yields CDR1 SGHRS and CDR2 YFSETQ. This CDR3 spans 15 amino acids. CDR3 in amino acids: CASSLAGGSNQPQHF. The full variable domain, completed using reference TRBV5-1 and TRBJ1-5, is KAGVTQTPRYLIKTRGQQVTLSCSPISGHRSVSWYQQTPGQGLQFLFEYFSETQRNKGNFPGRFSGRQFSNSRSEMNVSTLELGDSALYLCASSLAGGSNQPQHFGDGTRLSIL.

The rearrangement uses TRBV7-2 and TRBJ2-5; TCRdb proposes TRBD2, but this gene call is untestable without DNA. The CDR3 has 16 residues. Germline loops: CDR1 SGHTA, CDR2 FQGNSA. CDR3 region: CASSWGLAGVRETQYF.

This chain connects TRBV6-2 or TRBV6-3 to TRBJ1-5. The CDR3 length is 15 residues. The V gene's germline CDR1 is MNHEY and CDR2 SVGEGT. The CDR3 here is CASRAGRAEIQPQHF.

The chain employs TRBV7-6 and TRBJ2-2; lacking DNA, the TRBD1 call made by TCRdb goes unchecked. This CDR3 is built from 14 residues. Germline CDR1 SGHVS, CDR2 FNYEAQ. CDR3 region: CASSFKQGTGELFF. Using reference TRBV7-6 and TRBJ2-2 for the parts outside the CDR3, the full variable domain is GAGVSQSPRYKVTKRGQDVALRCDPISGHVSLYWYRQALGQGPEFLTYFNYEAQQDKSGLPNDRFSAERPEGSISTLTIQRTEQRDSAMYRCASSFKQGTGELFFGEGSRLTVL.

The gene calls are TRBV7-9 and TRBJ1-5; the TCRdb D gene call, TRBD1, has no DNA to confirm it. Germline V gene data show CDR1 as SEHNR and CDR2 as FQNEAQ (reference sequence). The CDR3 runs 13 residues. CDR3 protein: CASSVTDNQPQHF.

The chain links TRBV20-1 to TRBJ2-7; TCRdb selects TRBD1, and the lack of DNA leaves this call unchecked. Germline V gene sequence: CDR1 DFQATT, CDR2 SNEGSKA (reference sequence). The CDR3 totals 13 residues. This CDR3 is CSAIWTGVHEQYF.

The chain is built from TRBV7-6 and TRBJ2-7; the TCRdb call, TRBD2, lacks DNA for checking. The germline gives CDR1 SGHVS, CDR2 FNYEAQ. The CDR3 is made up of 12 amino acids. The CDR3: CASSPAGDEQYF.

The chain joins TRBV29-1 to TRBJ1-1. Germline V gene data show CDR1 as SQVTM and CDR2 as ANQGSEA. This CDR3 has 12 amino acids. Here the CDR3 reads CSVEDFVGEAFF. The full variable domain, with the rest looked up from reference TRBV29-1 and TRBJ1-1, is SAVISQKPSRDICQRGTSLTIQCQVDSQVTMMFWYRQQPGQSLTLIATANQGSEATYESGFVIDKFPISRPNLTFSTLTVSNMSPEDSSIYLCSVEDFVGEAFFGQGTRLTVV.

The chain links TRBV28 to TRBJ1-1. The CDR3 covers 11 residues. Germline values: CDR1 MDHEN, CDR2 SYDVKM. CDR3 sequence: CASNRNTEAFF.

V and J are TRBV20-1 and TRBJ2-7; TCRdb returns TRBD1, unconfirmable since there is no DNA. Looked up from germline, CDR1 is DFQATT and CDR2 is SNEGSKA (reference sequence). The CDR3 runs 15 residues. The CDR3 sequence: CSATTRQGSNYEQYF.

The chain is built from TRBV20-1 and TRBJ2-7; TCRdb reports TRBD1, a call that lacks DNA to check it against. CDR1 is DFQATT, CDR2 SNEGSKA, per germline (reference sequence). There are 14 residues in the CDR3. The CDR3 protein is CSARAGTGLDEQYF.

The chain is built from TRBV6-4 and TRBJ2-1. This CDR3 has 16 residues. Germline V gene lookup returns CDR1 MRHNA and CDR2 SNTAGT. The CDR3 here is CASSDSPISQSNEQFF.

CDR3 loop: CANSGVNEKLFF. V is TRBV2 and J is TRBJ1-4; TCRdb's assignment of TRBD1 cannot be checked, as there is no DNA. Germline CDR1 reads SNHLY; CDR2 reads FYNNEI. This CDR3 has 12 amino acids.

The chain joins TRBV9 to TRBJ2-3. CDR1 is SGDLS, CDR2 YYNGEE, per germline. This CDR3 spans 13 amino acids. The CDR3 is CASSGDSGDTQYF. Based on the CDR3 plus reference TRBV9 and TRBJ2-3, the full variable domain is DSGVTQTPKHLITATGQRVTLRCSPRSGDLSVYWYQQSLDQGLQFLIQYYNGEERAKGNILERFSAQQFPDLHSELNLSSLELGDSALYFCASSGDSGDTQYFGPGTRLTVL.

The V call is TRBV24-1, the J call TRBJ2-3; as DNA is missing, the TRBD1 call by TCRdb cannot be tested. This CDR3 is built from 15 residues. Germline lookup yields CDR1 KGHDR and CDR2 SFDVKD. CDR3 loop: CATSKQGGLTDTQYF.

The chain has TRBV27 and TRBJ2-7; without DNA, the TCRdb call of TRBD1 cannot be checked. The CDR3 is made up of 14 amino acids. From germline, CDR1 is MNHEY and CDR2 SMNVEV (reference sequence). The CDR3 loop reads CASSLGTPTYEQYF.

V is TRBV11-2 and J is TRBJ2-1; the D call from TCRdb, TRBD2, cannot be confirmed without DNA. This CDR3 is built from 15 residues. CDR1 and CDR2 (germline): SGHAT, FQNNGV. CDR3 sequence: CASSLDGGTYNEQFF.

The chain links TRBV7-2 to TRBJ2-3; the TCRdb call, TRBD1, lacks DNA for checking. The CDR3 covers 15 residues. Looked up from germline, CDR1 is SGHTA and CDR2 is FQGNSA. This CDR3 is CASSSTRLLSDTQYF. The variable domain in full, completed from reference TRBV7-2 and TRBJ2-3, reads GAGVSQSPSNKVTEKGKDVELRCDPISGHTALYWYRQSLGQGLEFLIYFQGNSAPDKSGLPSDRFSAERTGGSVSTLTIQRTQQEDSAVYLCASSSTRLLSDTQYFGPGTRLTVL.

The V gene is TRBV25-1, the J gene TRBJ2-3; TCRdb's assignment of TRBD2 cannot be checked, as there is no DNA. CDR3 length: 15 residues. The germline gives CDR1 MGHDK, CDR2 SYGVNS. The CDR3 loop reads CASSALAGATDTQYF.

The chain employs TRBV11-3 and TRBJ1-5; absent DNA, TCRdb's TRBD1 call cannot be checked. The CDR3 has 14 amino acids. The germline V gene encodes CDR1 SGHNT and CDR2 YENEEA. The CDR3 protein is CASTGQGCNQPQHF.

The chain carries TRBV12-3 or TRBV12-4 and TRBJ2-7; TCRdb selects TRBD2, and the lack of DNA leaves this call unchecked. This CDR3 comprises 15 residues. The CDR3 loop reads CASSFMTSGTGEQYF.

The rearrangement joins TRBV29-1 to TRBJ2-2; TCRdb lists TRBD2, though no DNA is available to test this call. The germline CDR1 and CDR2 sequences are SQVTM and ANQGSEA. The CDR3 has 17 residues. The CDR3 spells CSVEDETSGPNTGELFF.

The V call is TRBV29-1, the J call TRBJ2-1; TCRdb's D call of TRBD1 is untestable without DNA. Germline CDR1 and CDR2: SQVTM and ANQGSEA. The CDR3 totals 16 residues. This CDR3 is CSVEVRTGSSYNEQFF.

The chain employs TRBV20-1 and TRBJ1-5; TCRdb's D call, TRBD1, is unchecked because there is no DNA. The CDR3 is 15 residues long. Germline values: CDR1 DFQATT, CDR2 SNEGSKA (reference sequence). The CDR3 loop reads CSAHTGASGNQPQHF.

The chain has TRBV28 and TRBJ2-1; as DNA is missing, the TRBD1 call by TCRdb cannot be tested. This CDR3 has 18 amino acids. Germline CDR1 and CDR2: MDHEN and SYDVKM. CDR3 protein: CASSLDRVGRGAHNEQFF.

The chain carries TRBV5-1 and TRBJ1-1; the D call of TRBD1 rests on TCRdb alone, since no DNA is present to check it. The CDR3 runs to 15 residues. CDR1 is SGHRS and CDR2 is YFSETQ in the germline V gene. The CDR3 sequence is CASSLDDRTNTEAFF.

The chain uses TRBV12-3 or TRBV12-4 and TRBJ2-3; the D gene TCRdb calls, TRBD2, cannot be checked with no DNA. The CDR3 is made up of 14 amino acids. The CDR3 loop is CASSFRGSTDTQYF.

The rearrangement joins TRBV5-1 to TRBJ2-2; the D call from TCRdb, TRBD1, cannot be confirmed without DNA. This CDR3 is 14 amino acids long. Per germline, CDR1 SGHRS and CDR2 YFSETQ. The CDR3 is CASSLASGYGELFF.

This sequence joins TRBV4-3 and TRBJ2-1; absent DNA, TCRdb's TRBD2 call cannot be checked. This CDR3 has 15 amino acids. Germline CDR1 and CDR2: LGHNA and YSLEER. The CDR3: CASSQDVAGYNEQFF.

The gene calls are TRBV4-3 and TRBJ1-1; TCRdb's assignment of TRBD1 cannot be checked, as there is no DNA. The CDR3 has 14 amino acids. Looked up from germline, CDR1 is LGHNA and CDR2 is YSLEER. The CDR3 loop is CASSQGGTDTEAFF.

CDR3: CSASPTGTGELFF. The genes are TRBV20-1 and TRBJ2-2. Germline V gene lookup returns CDR1 DFQATT and CDR2 SNEGSKA (reference sequence). This CDR3 spans 13 amino acids.

The V call is TRBV29-1, the J call TRBJ2-2; TCRdb's D gene call, TRBD1, goes unchecked for lack of DNA. Germline loops: CDR1 SQVTM, CDR2 ANQGSEA. CDR3 length: 14 amino acids. CDR3: CSVGQGAYAGELFF.